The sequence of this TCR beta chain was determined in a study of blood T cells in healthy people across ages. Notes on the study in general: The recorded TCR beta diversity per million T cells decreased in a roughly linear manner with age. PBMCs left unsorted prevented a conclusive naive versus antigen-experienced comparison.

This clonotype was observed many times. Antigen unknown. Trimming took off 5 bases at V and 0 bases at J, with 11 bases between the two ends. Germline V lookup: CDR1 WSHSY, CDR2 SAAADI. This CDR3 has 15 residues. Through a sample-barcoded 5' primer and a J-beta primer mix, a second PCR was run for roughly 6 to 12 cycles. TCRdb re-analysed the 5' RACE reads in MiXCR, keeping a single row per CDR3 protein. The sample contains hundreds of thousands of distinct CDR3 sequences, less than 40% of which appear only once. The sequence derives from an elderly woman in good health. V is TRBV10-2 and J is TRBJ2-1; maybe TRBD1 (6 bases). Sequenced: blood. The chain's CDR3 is CASSLQGSSYNEQFF. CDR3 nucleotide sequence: TGCGCCAGCAGTCTCCAGGGGAGCTCCTACAATGAGCAGTTCTTC.